This is a list of T cell receptor beta chains from one sample in a study of T-cell reconstitution after alpha-beta-depleted transplantation in children. TCRdb reprocessed the PCR reads via MiXCR and lists one record per CDR3 protein. The data contain about 980,000 distinct CDR3 sequences, roughly 31% of them singletons. The sequencing here drew on PBMCs, mostly from graft donor cells, taken 360 days after TCRalphabeta/CD19-depleted stem cell transplant. Source of these receptors: a boy under two years old who had a stem cell transplant for SCID, so the T cells may come from the graft donor. Each CDR3 is given with its conserved first and last residue. D genes are given only for firm matches. Clone size appears in some rows only: once, few, many, or a class for an expanded clone.

DNA: TGTGCCAGCAGAAATAGCTACGAGCAGTACTTC; CDR3: CASRNSYEQYF; D: NA; V: TRBV6-5; J: TRBJ2-7; size: NA
DNA: TGTGCCAGCAGCTTAGGTACCGTCATAGTAAGTTCACCCCTCCACTTT; CDR3: CASSLGTVIVSSPLHF; D: NA; V: TRBV7-3; J: TRBJ1-6; size: NA
DNA: TGTGCCAGCAGCACTCGGGGGGGGGCAGCCTCCTACGAGCAGTACTTC; CDR3: CASSTRGGAASYEQYF; D: TRBD2; V: TRBV7-6; J: TRBJ2-7; size: NA
DNA: TGTGCCAGCAGCCAAGAGTGGGGGTCCTACGAGCAGTACTTC; CDR3: CASSQEWGSYEQYF; D: NA; V: TRBV3-1; J: TRBJ2-7; size: many
DNA: TGTGCCAGCAGCCTGGACCGATCCTACGAGCAGTACTTC; CDR3: CASSLDRSYEQYF; D: NA; V: TRBV5-1; J: TRBJ2-7; size: many
DNA: TGCGCCAGCAGCTTGGTAGCTAGCGGGGGTCCGAGCTCCTACAATGAGCAGTTCTTC; CDR3: CASSLVASGGPSSYNEQFF; D: TRBD2; V: TRBV5-1; J: TRBJ2-1; size: NA
DNA: TGTGCCAGCAGCGTAAAGGACAGCTCCTCTGGAAACACCATATATTTT; CDR3: CASSVKDSSSGNTIYF; D: NA; V: TRBV9; J: TRBJ1-3; size: NA
DNA: TGTGCCAGCAGTTTTCCCTGGACAGGGAGAAGCAATCAGCCCCAGCATTTT; CDR3: CASSFPWTGRSNQPQHF; D: TRBD1; V: TRBV12-3/TRBV12-4; J: TRBJ1-5; size: NA
DNA: TGTGCCAGCAGTTTTAGCTCCTGGTACCAAGAGACCCAGTACTTC; CDR3: CASSFSSWYQETQYF; D: NA; V: TRBV12-3/TRBV12-4; J: TRBJ2-5; size: NA
DNA: TGTGCCAGCAGCCAATCGGACAGGGCGGGGGATACGCAGTATTTT; CDR3: CASSQSDRAGDTQYF; D: TRBD1; V: TRBV3-1; J: TRBJ2-3; size: NA
DNA: TGCGCCAGCAGCTTGGGGGATCTACCGCCCGGGGAGCAGTACTTC; CDR3: CASSLGDLPPGEQYF; D: NA; V: TRBV5-1; J: TRBJ2-7; size: few
DNA: TGTGCCAGCAGCAAACAGGGATTGTTGGATCAGCCCCAGCATTTT; CDR3: CASSKQGLLDQPQHF; D: NA; V: TRBV7-2; J: TRBJ1-5; size: few
DNA: NA; CDR3: CASSPARGLAGSANTGELFFF; D: NA; V: TRBV4-2; J: TRBJ2-2; size: NA
DNA: TGCGCCAGCAGCTTTTATGGGCTCCTGCACACAGATACGCAGTATTTT; CDR3: CASSFYGLLHTDTQYF; D: NA; V: TRBV5-1; J: TRBJ2-3; size: once
DNA: TGTGCCAGCACCCAAGGGAGCGGGGCGCCTGGGGAGACCCAGTACTTC; CDR3: CASTQGSGAPGETQYF; D: TRBD2; V: TRBV9; J: TRBJ2-5; size: NA
DNA: TGTGCCAGCAGCTTATGGGAATACCTGTACAATGAGCAGTTCTTC; CDR3: CASSLWEYLYNEQFF; D: NA; V: TRBV7-9; J: TRBJ2-1; size: NA
DNA: TGCAGTGCTAGAGCCGCGGGGGCCGTTCCCTCCTACGAGCAGTACTTC; CDR3: CSARAAGAVPSYEQYF; D: NA; V: TRBV20-1; J: TRBJ2-7; size: NA
DNA: TGCAGTGCCAAGGCATTTGGGCGGCGCCAAGAGACCCAGTACTTC; CDR3: CSAKAFGRRQETQYF; D: NA; V: TRBV20-1; J: TRBJ2-5; size: few
DNA: TGTGCCAGCAGCGTAGGGCTCCTTGGTGGGGGCGGGGAGCTGTTTTTT; CDR3: CASSVGLLGGGGELFF; D: NA; V: TRBV9; J: TRBJ2-2; size: few
DNA: TGCAGTGCTAATGTTTATGAGCAGTTCTTC; CDR3: CSANVYEQFF; D: NA; V: TRBV20-1; J: TRBJ2-1; size: few
DNA: TGCGCCAGCAGCCCATTATCCACAGATACGCAGTATTTT; CDR3: CASSPLSTDTQYF; D: NA; V: TRBV18; J: TRBJ2-3; size: many
DNA: TGCGCCAGCAGCTCCGTCGCGGGACCGAACACCGGGGAGCTGTTTTTT; CDR3: CASSSVAGPNTGELFF; D: NA; V: TRBV5-1; J: TRBJ2-2; size: few
DNA: TGCAGTGCTAGAGATCGGCGGCTAGCGGGGGGGTCTAGCTCCTACGAGCAGTACTTC; CDR3: CSARDRRLAGGSSSYEQYF; D: TRBD2; V: TRBV20-1; J: TRBJ2-7; size: few
DNA: TGTGCCAGCAGCTTGCCTGGGTACTTAGAGACCCAGTACTTC; CDR3: CASSLPGYLETQYF; D: NA; V: TRBV5-6; J: TRBJ2-5; size: NA
DNA: TGCAGTGCTAGCCCCGGGGGGTTGGCCGGGGAGCTGTTTTTT; CDR3: CSASPGGLAGELFF; D: TRBD2; V: TRBV20-1; J: TRBJ2-2; size: few
DNA: TGTGCCAGCAGCTTATGGGACAGCGAATCCACAGATACGCAGTATTTT; CDR3: CASSLWDSESTDTQYF; D: TRBD1; V: TRBV7-9; J: TRBJ2-3; size: NA
DNA: TGCGCCAGCAGCTTGGAGGCAGGGGGCGGTAATTCACCCCTCCACTTT; CDR3: CASSLEAGGGNSPLHF; D: TRBD1; V: TRBV5-1; J: TRBJ1-6; size: few
DNA: TGCGCCAGCAGCCAAGGTCTTCAAGGGTCCCAGCATTTT; CDR3: CASSQGLQGSQHF; D: NA; V: TRBV4-1; J: TRBJ1-5; size: NA
DNA: TGTGCCGCGTCACCGGGCCGTCCGGGGCGGTCAGATACGCAGTATTTT; CDR3: CAASPGRPGRSDTQYF; D: NA; V: TRBV6-1; J: TRBJ2-3; size: NA
DNA: TGTGCCAGCAGCACCCGGGACAGGATATATGGCTACACCTTC; CDR3: CASSTRDRIYGYTF; D: TRBD1; V: TRBV7-9; J: TRBJ1-2; size: few
DNA: TGTGCCAGCAGCTTGGGTCCGACTAGCGGGACCTACGAGCAGTACTTC; CDR3: CASSLGPTSGTYEQYF; D: TRBD2; V: TRBV7-6; J: TRBJ2-7; size: few
DNA: TGCGCCAGCAGTTCGGCTAGCGCGAAAAATGAGCAGTTCTTC; CDR3: CASSSASAKNEQFF; D: NA; V: TRBV5-1; J: TRBJ2-1; size: NA
DNA: TGTGCCAGCAGCAGATCCCTAGCGGGGGGCCCTCCAAAGCAGTTCTTC; CDR3: CASSRSLAGGPPKQFF; D: TRBD2; V: TRBV7-9; J: TRBJ2-1; size: NA
DNA: TGCAGTGCTAGAGTTAGCGGGGGGGCCGATGAGACCCAGTACTTC; CDR3: CSARVSGGADETQYF; D: TRBD2; V: TRBV20-1; J: TRBJ2-5; size: NA
DNA: TGTGCCAGCAGCCAAGAAGGGGGGATGTCCTACAATGAGCAGTTCTTC; CDR3: CASSQEGGMSYNEQFF; D: NA; V: TRBV3-1; J: TRBJ2-1; size: few
DNA: TGCGCCAGCAGCCAGATACCCGGGACTACCTACGAGCAGTACTTC; CDR3: CASSQIPGTTYEQYF; D: TRBD2; V: TRBV4-1; J: TRBJ2-7; size: NA
DNA: TGTGCCAGCAGTTACGGGGCGGGGGTGGATACGCAGTATTTT; CDR3: CASSYGAGVDTQYF; D: TRBD2; V: TRBV6-5; J: TRBJ2-3; size: few
DNA: TGCAGTGTATTAGCGGACTACTCCTACGAGCAGTACTTC; CDR3: CSVLADYSYEQYF; D: NA; V: TRBV20-1; J: TRBJ2-7; size: few
DNA: TGTGCCATCAGTGACAGGGTTTGGGAGACCCAGTACTTC; CDR3: CAISDRVWETQYF; D: NA; V: TRBV10-3; J: TRBJ2-5; size: few
DNA: TGTGCCAGCAGCTTCAGGGGGGAAGGCTATGGCTACACCTTC; CDR3: CASSFRGEGYGYTF; D: TRBD1; V: TRBV5-6; J: TRBJ1-2; size: NA
DNA: TGTGCCAGCAGTTTAGAGGGTCGGCGGTCAAAGGCCAACGTCCTGACTTTC; CDR3: CASSLEGRRSKANVLTF; D: NA; V: TRBV12-3/TRBV12-4; J: TRBJ2-6; size: few
DNA: TGTGCCAGCAGCTTATTGCCTCGAGGTTGGGACAGCCCCACAGATACGCAGTATTTT; CDR3: CASSLLPRGWDSPTDTQYF; D: TRBD1; V: TRBV7-7; J: TRBJ2-3; size: few
DNA: TGTGCCAGCAGTGAGACAGGGGGGTTGCGCCTTGAAAAACTGTTTTTT; CDR3: CASSETGGLRLEKLFF; D: TRBD1; V: TRBV2; J: TRBJ1-4; size: NA
DNA: TGTGCCAGTAGTACCAGACAGGAGATAGCAACTAATGAAAAACTGTTTTTT; CDR3: CASSTRQEIATNEKLFF; D: NA; V: TRBV19; J: TRBJ1-4; size: few
DNA: TGTGCCAGCAGCATCCGACAGGGAGCAACTAATGAAAAACTGTTTTTT; CDR3: CASSIRQGATNEKLFF; D: TRBD1; V: TRBV7-9; J: TRBJ1-4; size: NA